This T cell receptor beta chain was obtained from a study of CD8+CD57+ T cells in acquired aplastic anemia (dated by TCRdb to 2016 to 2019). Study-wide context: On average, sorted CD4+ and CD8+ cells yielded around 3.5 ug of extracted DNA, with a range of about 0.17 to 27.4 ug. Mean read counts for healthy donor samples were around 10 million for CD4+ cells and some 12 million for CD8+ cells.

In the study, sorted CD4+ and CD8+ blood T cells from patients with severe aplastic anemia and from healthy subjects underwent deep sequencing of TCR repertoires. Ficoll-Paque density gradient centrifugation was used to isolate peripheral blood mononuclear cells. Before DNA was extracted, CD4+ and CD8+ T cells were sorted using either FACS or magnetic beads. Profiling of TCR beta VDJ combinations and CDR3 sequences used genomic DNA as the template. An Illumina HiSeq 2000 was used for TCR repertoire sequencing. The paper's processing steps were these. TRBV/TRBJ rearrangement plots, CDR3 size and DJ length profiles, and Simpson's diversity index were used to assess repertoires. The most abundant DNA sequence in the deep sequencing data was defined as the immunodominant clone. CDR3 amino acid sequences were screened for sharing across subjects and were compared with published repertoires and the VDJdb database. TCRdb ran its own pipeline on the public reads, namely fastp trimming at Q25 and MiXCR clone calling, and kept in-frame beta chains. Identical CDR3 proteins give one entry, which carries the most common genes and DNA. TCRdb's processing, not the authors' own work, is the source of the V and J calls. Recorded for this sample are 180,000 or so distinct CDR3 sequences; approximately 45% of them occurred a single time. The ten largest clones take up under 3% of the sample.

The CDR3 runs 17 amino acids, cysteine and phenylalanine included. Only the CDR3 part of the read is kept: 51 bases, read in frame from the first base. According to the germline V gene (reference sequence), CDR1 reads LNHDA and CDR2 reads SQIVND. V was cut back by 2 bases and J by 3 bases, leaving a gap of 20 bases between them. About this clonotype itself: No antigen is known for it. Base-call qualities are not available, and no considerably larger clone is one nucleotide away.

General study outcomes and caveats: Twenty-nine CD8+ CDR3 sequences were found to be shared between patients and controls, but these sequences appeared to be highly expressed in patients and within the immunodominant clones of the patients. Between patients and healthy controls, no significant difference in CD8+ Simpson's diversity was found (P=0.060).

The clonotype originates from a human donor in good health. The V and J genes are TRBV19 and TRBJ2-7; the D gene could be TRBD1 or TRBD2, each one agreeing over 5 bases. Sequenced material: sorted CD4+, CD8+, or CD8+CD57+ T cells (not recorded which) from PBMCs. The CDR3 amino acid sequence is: CASSIWGLSRHGYEQYF. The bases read TGTGCCAGTAGTATATGGGGGTTGTCCCGACATGGCTACGAGCAGTACTTC.